The sample holds many counts of the clone carrying this T cell receptor (beta chain). Its antigen remains unidentified. This specimen belongs to a study of CD8 T cells in ankylosing spondylitis. Study-level points and caveats: According to the report, clones linked to the disease were significantly enriched in matched synovial fluid samples taken from ankylosing spondylitis patients. It appeared that ankylosing spondylitis blood was characterized by a TCR beta motif of fewer than ten highly homologous variants.

TCRdb called the 5' RACE reads again in MiXCR, with one record for every CDR3 protein. Counted here are 200,000 to 300,000 distinct CDR3 sequences, approximately 10% occurring once; the ten biggest clones make up about 2.5%. V was cut by 4 bases and J by 1 base, with 13 bases left in between. There are 15 residues in the CDR3. Per germline, CDR1 SGHRS and CDR2 YFSETQ. This TCR was recovered from a male donor with ankylosing spondylitis or in good health (not recorded which). The sample taken for sequencing was blood, either unsorted or a sorted T cell fraction (not recorded which). V and J are TRBV5-1 and TRBJ2-3; maybe TRBD1 (6 bases). CDR3 amino acids: CASSPQGDRTDTQYF. CDR3 nucleotides: TGCGCCAGCAGCCCACAGGGAGATCGCACAGATACGCAGTATTTT.